Presented here are 21 T cell receptor beta chains from one specimen sequenced in a study of technical replicates of blood from a handful of donors (dated by TCRdb to about 2017). The protocol used for the library was the immunoSEQ multiplex PCR assay. TCRdb took this table from immuneACCESS and kept in-frame rearrangements with V and J called. Such tables lack part of the clones; where checked against another copy, unresolved V genes explain under half of the gap, and the rest is unexplained. This sample is represented by around 83,000 clones; roughly 94% of them were singletons. The ten largest clonotypes hold approximately 0.41% of the sample. Specimen: T cells isolated from PBMCs. These receptors were collected from a human donor in good health.

The rearrangement joins TRBV14 to TRBJ2-1; the match to TRBD2 covers 10 bases. V was clipped by 2 bases and J by 0 bases; unmatched bases: 13. The germline V gene has CDR1 SGHDN and CDR2 FVKESK. The CDR3 has 20 residues. The CDR3 protein is CASSQNRGSGGPHSYNEQFF. CDR3 in DNA: TGTGCCAGCAGCCAAAACCGTGGTAGCGGGGGGCCGCACTCCTACAATGAGCAGTTCTTC.

The chain recombines TRBV25-1 with TRBJ2-1, with a possible D match to TRBD2 (6 bases). Germline V gene sequence: CDR1 MGHDK, CDR2 SYGVNS. V lost 4 bases and J lost 0, with 16 bases in between. The CDR3 is 17 amino acids. CDR3 in DNA: TGTGCCAGCAGTGGAGTTGCGGGAAGCGGCTCCTACAATGAGCAGTTCTTC. Translating it yields CASSGVAGSGSYNEQFF.

V usage is TRBV5-1 and J usage is TRBJ2-7, with a possible D match to TRBD1 (5 bases). Looked up from germline, CDR1 is SGHRS and CDR2 is YFSETQ. V was clipped by 1 base and J by 3 bases, with 14 bases between them. This CDR3 has 15 residues. CDR3 loop: CASSLRQGILYEQYF. For the CDR3, the DNA is TGCGCCAGCAGCTTGAGGCAGGGAATCCTCTACGAGCAGTACTTC.

The chain carries TRBV7-9 and TRBJ2-7; D is undetermined. V lost 5 bases to trimming and J lost 0 bases, with 14 bases between them. Germline values: CDR1 SEHNR, CDR2 FQNEAQ (reference sequence). The CDR3 covers 15 residues. DNA for the CDR3: TGTGCCAGCAGCATCGGCGCGGCGCACTCCTACGAGCAGTACTTC. Translated: CASSIGAAHSYEQYF.

The J gene is TRBJ2-6, the V gene TRBV27; TRBD1 might be the D (6 bases). The V end lost 6 bases, the J end lost 2 bases, and 14 bases lay between the germline ends. This CDR3 spans 16 amino acids. CDR1 is MNHEY and CDR2 is SMNVEV in the germline V gene (reference sequence). Here the CDR3 DNA reads TGTGCCAGCAGCACAACAGGGTCCCCTGGGGCCAACGTCCTGACTTTC. It translates to CASSTTGSPGANVLTF.

The genes are TRBV11-2 and TRBJ1-1; D is undetermined. The CDR3 runs 13 residues. CDR1 is SGHAT, CDR2 FQNNGV, per germline. Trimming took off 2 bases at V and 5 bases at J, with 9 bases between the two ends. CDR3 protein: CASSLSYGTEAFF. CDR3 nucleotide sequence: TGTGCCAGCAGCTTATCCTACGGGACTGAAGCTTTCTTT.

The CDR3 DNA follows: TGTGCCAGCAGGGGGGGATTGAGCAATCAGCCCCAGCATTTT. This codes for CASRGGLSNQPQHF. V usage is TRBV28 and J usage is TRBJ1-5; tentative D call: TRBD1 (5 bases). The CDR3 has 14 residues. CDR1 and CDR2 from the germline V gene are MDHEN and SYDVKM. V was trimmed by 6 bases and J by 1 base, leaving 10 bases between them.

This clone has just one count. V and J are TRBV30 and TRBJ2-7; 8 positions agree with TRBD2. This CDR3 region has 13 residues. Germline assignment: CDR1 GTSNPN and CDR2 SVGIG (reference sequence). With V trimmed by 3 bases and J by 3 bases, 4 bases remained unmatched. The CDR3, as DNA: TGTGCCTGGAGCGGGGGGGTTGGCTACGAGCAGTACTTC. Translated: CAWSGGVGYEQYF.

The chain combines TRBV10-1 with TRBJ1-5; D gene uncertain. The CDR3 covers 15 residues. CDR1 and CDR2 from the germline V gene are WNHNN and SYGVQD (reference sequence). The germline V and J ends were trimmed by 2 bases and 0 bases, with 8 bases remaining between them. CDR3 region: CASSEQLNSNQPQHF. The CDR3 DNA follows: TGCGCCAGCAGTGAGCAGTTAAATAGCAATCAGCCCCAGCATTTT.

The J gene is TRBJ1-5, the V gene TRBV18; 11 nucleotides line up with TRBD1. The CDR3 loop spans 18 amino acids. Per the germline V gene, CDR1 is KGHSH and CDR2 is LQKENI. Losses at the gene ends were 3 bases for V and 6 bases for J; bases not matched to a gene: 13. The CDR3 nucleotides are TGTGCCAGCTCACCCCCGGGACAGGGGGTTATTGGGGTTCAGCCCCAGCATTTT. Amino acid sequence: CASSPPGQGVIGVQPQHF.

The chain carries TRBV7-3 and TRBJ1-5, with 7 bases fitting TRBD1. This CDR3 region has 14 residues. V was pared by 5 bases and J by 4 bases, with 5 bases of the junction left unmatched. Germline CDR1 SGHTA, CDR2 FQGTGA. In DNA form, the CDR3 reads TGTGCCAGCAGCCCGACAGGGACTAATCAGCCCCAGCATTTT. Protein product: CASSPTGTNQPQHF.

J is TRBJ2-1 and V is TRBV2, with D possibly TRBD1 on 6 matching bases. Germline V lookup: CDR1 SNHLY, CDR2 FYNNEI. V was shortened by 6 bases and J by 1 base, with 7 bases between the two germline ends. The CDR3 extends over 13 amino acids. This CDR3 reads CASRGASYNEQFF. The CDR3 nucleotides read TGTGCCAGCAGGGGGGCTTCCTACAATGAGCAGTTCTTC. Based on the CDR3 plus reference TRBV2 and TRBJ2-1, the full variable domain is EPEVTQTPSHQVTQMGQEVILRCVPISNHLYFYWYRQILGQKVEFLVSFYNNEISEKSEIFDDQFSVERPDGSNFTLKIRSTKLEDSAMYFCASRGASYNEQFFGPGTRLTVL.

V and J are TRBV4-3 and TRBJ2-3; 7 bases align to TRBD1. The CDR3 is 16 amino acids. V trimming: 0 bases; J trimming: 4 bases; junction bases outside the gene matches: 7. Germline-derived CDR1 and CDR2 are LGHNA and YSLEER. CDR3 loop: CASSQDPITGADTQYF. Here the CDR3 DNA reads TGCGCCAGCAGCCAAGATCCGATCACAGGGGCAGATACGCAGTATTTT.

The chain is built from TRBV5-1 and TRBJ2-1, with 9 bases aligning to TRBD1. CDR3 size: 15 residues. Germline values: CDR1 SGHRS, CDR2 YFSETQ. Trimming removed 4 bases from V and 4 bases from J; junction bases left unmatched: 6. CDR3 loop: CASSPRQGGYNEQFF. CDR3 sequence (DNA): TGCGCCAGCAGCCCCAGACAGGGGGGATACAATGAGCAGTTCTTC.

The sample holds one count of this clone. The rearrangement joins TRBV7-2 to TRBJ2-7; TRBD2 matches at 9 bases. Per germline, CDR1 SGHTA and CDR2 FQGNSA. The CDR3 runs to 14 residues. Trimming cost V 5 bases and J 2 bases; bases outside gene matches: 4. As DNA, the CDR3 is TGTGCCAGCAGCGAGACTAGCGGACCCTACGAGCAGTACTTC. Amino acid sequence: CASSETSGPYEQYF.

V is TRBV5-5 and J is TRBJ2-5; 8 nucleotides align to TRBD1. The J segment lost 1 base and the V segment lost 2 bases, leaving 7 bases of the junction unmatched. The CDR3 sequence is 16 residues long. Germline assignment: CDR1 SGHKS and CDR2 YYEKEE (reference sequence). CDR3 sequence (DNA): TGTGCCAGCAGCTTTATGTTCGGACAGGGCCAAGAGACCCAGTACTTC. Translating it yields CASSFMFGQGQETQYF.

The chain recombines TRBV10-3 with TRBJ2-3, with a tentative D call TRBD2 (6 bases). CDR3 length equals 13 residues. Germline V gene data show CDR1 as ENHRY and CDR2 as SYGVKD. The germline V and J ends were trimmed by 8 bases and 3 bases, with 12 bases remaining between them. CDR3 loop: CAILTGDTDTQYF. The CDR3 DNA reads as TGTGCCATCCTGACGGGAGATACAGATACGCAGTATTTT.

Here the CDR3 DNA reads TGCAGCGTTTTAAAAGGGGTTTCTCGGGAGACCCAGTACTTC. Its protein product is CSVLKGVSRETQYF. The chain is built from TRBV29-1 and TRBJ2-5, with D possibly TRBD1 on 5 matching bases. V was shortened by 5 bases and J by 5 bases, with 18 bases between the two germline ends. Germline CDR1 and CDR2: SQVTM and ANQGSEA. CDR3 length: 14 amino acids.

The chain couples TRBV2 to TRBJ1-2; D call uncertain. The V and J ends lost 2 bases and 7 bases respectively, with 11 bases between them. The CDR3 runs to 13 residues. The V gene's germline CDR1 is SNHLY and CDR2 FYNNEI. The CDR3, as DNA: TGTGCCAGCAGTGAACAAGGTGAGGCTGGCTACACCTTC. It is translated as CASSEQGEAGYTF.

This chain connects TRBV5-6 to TRBJ1-2, with TRBD1 identical over 10 bases. With V trimmed by 2 bases and J by 6 bases, 7 bases remained unmatched. The CDR3 contains 15 residues. Germline CDR1 and CDR2: SGHDT and YYEEEE. The CDR3 reads CASSFGTGALDGYTF. As DNA, the CDR3 is TGTGCCAGCAGCTTTGGGACAGGGGCCTTGGATGGCTACACCTTC.

The rearrangement uses TRBV29-1 and TRBJ2-2; D uncertain. CDR1 SQVTM and CDR2 ANQGSEA come from the germline V gene. This CDR3 has 11 residues. V was shortened by 4 bases and J by 8 bases, with 8 bases between the two germline ends. CDR3 DNA sequence: TGCAGCGTTGTTACTCTGGGGGAGCTGTTTTTT. Protein sequence: CSVVTLGELFF.